A single sample is the source of the 15 T cell receptor beta chains below, sequenced in a study of shared clonotypes between healthy human individuals. Clones were sequenced by immunoSEQ multiplex PCR, and TCRdb holds only the in-frame ones, with some missing. The repertoire consists of roughly 500,000 clones, with over 60% occurring once and the leading ten covering 10% to 15%. Sequencing was performed on PBMCs. The receptors here all came from a woman aged 40 to 50 in good health. Some clones in this sample may be carry-over from other donors' samples.

The chain couples TRBV5-1 to TRBJ2-3; 10 bases map to TRBD2. Trimming took 3 bases from V and 4 from J; bases not matched to a gene: 11. This CDR3 comprises 17 residues. Germline V gene lookup returns CDR1 SGHRS and CDR2 YFSETQ. The CDR3 nucleotides read TGCGCCAGCAGCTACTCTAGCGGGAGAGCGCAATCAGATACGCAGTATTTT. Translation gives CASSYSSGRAQSDTQYF.

The chain recombines TRBV4-1 with TRBJ1-2; D may be TRBD1 (6 bases). Germline V gene sequence: CDR1 MGHRA, CDR2 YSYEKL. This CDR3 region has 16 residues. Trimming stripped 2 bases from V and 5 bases from J, with 18 bases between. CDR3: CASSQTRDTSRYGYTF. DNA for the CDR3: TGCGCCAGCAGCCAAACCCGGGACACCAGTCGATATGGCTACACCTTC.

The chain uses TRBV28 and TRBJ2-5; D might be TRBD2 (5 bases). From germline, CDR1 is MDHEN and CDR2 SYDVKM. The V gene lost 3 bases and the J gene lost 7 bases, with 6 bases spanning the gap. CDR3 length equals 11 residues. The CDR3 bases are TGTGCCAGCAGTTTGAGGGCGACCCAGTACTTC. The encoded protein is CASSLRATQYF.

The V and J genes are TRBV28 and TRBJ1-5; TRBD1 might be the D (6 bases). The CDR3 spans 14 residues. Between the trimmed V and J ends, which lost 6 bases and 6 bases, there was a span of 15 bases. The germline V gene has CDR1 MDHEN and CDR2 SYDVKM. The CDR3 DNA reads TGTGCCAGCAGCCAAACAGGGTCAGTTCAGCCCCAGCATTTT. Amino acid sequence: CASSQTGSVQPQHF.

CDR3 nucleotides: TGTGCCAGCAGCCCGAACAGGGTTAGTGAAAAACTGTTTTTT. It codes for CASSPNRVSEKLFF. This chain links TRBV7-6 with TRBJ1-4; a weak D match, TRBD1 (6 bases). The CDR3 runs 14 residues. Deletions cut 5 bases from V and 7 bases from J, with 14 bases between. The germline gives CDR1 SGHVS, CDR2 FNYEAQ. The entire variable domain, with the rest obtained from reference TRBV7-6 and TRBJ1-4, is as follows: GAGVSQSPRYKVTKRGQDVALRCDPISGHVSLYWYRQALGQGPEFLTYFNYEAQQDKSGLPNDRFSAERPEGSISTLTIQRTEQRDSAMYRCASSPNRVSEKLFFGSGTQLSVL.

V gene TRBV7-9 combines with J gene TRBJ2-5; perhaps D is TRBD1 or TRBD2 (7 bases each). Germline V gene data show CDR1 as SEHNR and CDR2 as FQNEAQ (reference sequence). CDR3 size: 15 residues. V lost 6 bases and J lost 5, with 19 bases in between. The CDR3 DNA reads TGTGCCAGCAGGTACAGGGGAGGGAGTTTGGAGACCCAGTACTTC. Protein sequence: CASRYRGGSLETQYF.

This chain uses TRBV5-4 with TRBJ2-7; possible D gene TRBD2, 6 bases. V lost 3 bases and J 0 bases, leaving 13 bases between the germline ends. Germline V gene sequence: CDR1 SGHNT, CDR2 YYREEE (reference sequence). The CDR3 has 15 residues. The CDR3 loop reads CASSYVSGSSYEQYF. CDR3 DNA sequence: TGTGCCAGCAGCTACGTTTCCGGGAGCTCCTACGAGCAGTACTTC.

CDR3 nucleotide sequence: TGTGCCAGCAGCCAAGTGGGGACTAGCGGCACCGGGGAGCTGTTTTTT. As protein: CASSQVGTSGTGELFF. The gene calls are TRBV4-2 and TRBJ2-2; 11 bases agree with TRBD2. V shed 1 base, J shed 4 bases, and the junction held 2 bases outside the gene matches. This CDR3 region has 16 residues. In germline, CDR1 is LGHNA, CDR2 YNFKEQ.

Details on this clone: With a far larger clone one base away, a read error is the likely cause. This likely comes from a read error, as the CDR3 has no conserved phenylalanine or tryptophan at its end. The chain couples TRBV2 to TRBJ1-1; D is possibly TRBD1 (5 bases). The length of the CDR3 is 16 residues. The V end lost 2 bases, the J end lost 1 base, and 14 bases lay between the germline ends. Germline V gene sequence: CDR1 SNHLY, CDR2 FYNNEI. The CDR3 loop reads CASSELGVERNTEAFL. The CDR3 DNA reads TGTGCCAGCAGTGAATTAGGGGTAGAGAGGAACACTGAAGCTTTCCTT.

On this clone: The sample holds other DNA sequences that translate to the same CDR3. The rearrangement joins TRBV28 to TRBJ2-7, with D perhaps being TRBD1 or TRBD2 (5 bases each). V was cut by 5 bases and J by 0 bases, with 8 bases left in between. The CDR3 length is 13 residues. Looked up from germline, CDR1 is MDHEN and CDR2 is SYDVKM. The CDR3 coding sequence is TGTGCCAGCAGTCCAGGGAGCTCCTACGAGCAGTACTTC. Translation: CASSPGSSYEQYF.

Points on this clone: Other DNA sequences in this sample translate to the same CDR3. The chain carries TRBV30 and TRBJ2-7, with TRBD2 as a possible D gene (5 bases). Deletions cut 0 bases from V and 3 bases from J, with 6 bases between. The CDR3 is 12 amino acids. The germline gives CDR1 GTSNPN, CDR2 SVGIG (reference sequence). The CDR3 nucleotides read TGTGCCTGGAGTGTAGGAGGCTACGAGCAGTACTTC. Translation: CAWSVGGYEQYF. Variable domain in full (rest from reference TRBV30 and TRBJ2-7): SQTIHQWPATLVQPVGSPLSLECTVEGTSNPNLYWYRQAAGRGLQLLFYSVGIGQISSEVPQNLSASRPQDRQFILSSKKLLLSDSGFYLCAWSVGGYEQYFGPGTRLTVT.

The chain carries TRBV10-3 and TRBJ1-1; perhaps TRBD1 as D (6 bases). The V gene lost 8 bases and the J gene lost 0 bases, with 10 bases spanning the gap. In germline, CDR1 is ENHRY, CDR2 SYGVKD. The CDR3 length is 13 residues. The CDR3: CAIGQKLNTEAFF. The DNA of the CDR3 is TGTGCCATCGGACAGAAGTTGAACACTGAAGCTTTCTTT.

V usage is TRBV6-6 and J usage is TRBJ1-4; D is unclear. This CDR3 region has 12 residues. Trimming took 5 bases from V and 5 from J, leaving 6 bases between them. Germline-derived CDR1 and CDR2 are MNHNY and SVGAGI (reference sequence). The CDR3 sequence: CASSRTNEKLFF. CDR3 in DNA: TGTGCCAGCAGTCGGACGAATGAAAAACTGTTTTTT.

The chain has TRBV7-3 and TRBJ2-1, with unresolved D. Germline V gene data show CDR1 as SGHTA and CDR2 as FQGTGA. The V end was cut by 0 bases, the J end by 6 bases, with 9 bases between. The length of the CDR3 is 14 residues. CDR3 protein: CASSLTSWGNEQFF. Written as DNA, the CDR3 is TGTGCCAGCAGCTTAACTAGCTGGGGCAATGAGCAGTTCTTC.

This chain connects TRBV7-2 to TRBJ2-7; possibly TRBD2 for D (5 bases). Germline V gene data show CDR1 as SGHTA and CDR2 as FQGNSA. The CDR3 loop spans 12 amino acids. The V gene lost 5 bases and the J gene lost 6 bases, with 11 bases spanning the gap. For the CDR3, the DNA is TGTGCCAGCAGCCAACGTCGGGGCGAGCAGTACTTC. This sequence encodes CASSQRRGEQYF. Full variable domain (rest looked up from reference TRBV7-2 and TRBJ2-7): GAGVSQSPSNKVTEKGKDVELRCDPISGHTALYWYRQSLGQGLEFLIYFQGNSAPDKSGLPSDRFSAERTGGSVSTLTIQRTQQEDSAVYLCASSQRRGEQYFGPGTRLTVT.